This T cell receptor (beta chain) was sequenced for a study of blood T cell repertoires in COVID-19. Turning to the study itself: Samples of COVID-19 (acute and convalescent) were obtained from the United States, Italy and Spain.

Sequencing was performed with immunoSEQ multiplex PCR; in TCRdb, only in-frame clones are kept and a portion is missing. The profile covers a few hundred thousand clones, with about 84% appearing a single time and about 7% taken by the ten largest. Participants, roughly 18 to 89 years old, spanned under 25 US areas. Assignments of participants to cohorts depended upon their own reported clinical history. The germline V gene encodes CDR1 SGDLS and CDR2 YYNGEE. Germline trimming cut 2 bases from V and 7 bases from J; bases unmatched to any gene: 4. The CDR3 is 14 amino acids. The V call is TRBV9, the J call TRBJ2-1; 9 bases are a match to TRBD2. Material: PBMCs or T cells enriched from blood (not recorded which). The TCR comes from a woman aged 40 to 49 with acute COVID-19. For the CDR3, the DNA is TGTGCCAGCAGCGTTGCGGGAGGGATAAATGAGCAGTTCTTC. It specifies CASSVAGGINEQFF.